The text below deals with one T cell receptor (beta chain). A much larger clone lies a single base off, so this may be a read error. TCRdb fed the 5' RACE reads into MiXCR, producing one record per CDR3 protein. The data show roughly 45,000 distinct CDR3 sequences, 20% to 25% seen once. The sorted Tregs were CD4+CD25+CD127-/low cells. Germline V gene sequence: CDR1 MDHEN, CDR2 SYDVKM. CDR3 size: 15 residues. This TCR was sampled from a female donor with breast cancer. J is TRBJ1-5 and V is TRBV28; tentative D call: TRBD1 (6 bases). Material: Tregs sorted from blood. CDR3 residues: CASSLEGGGHQPEHF. The DNA of the CDR3 is TGTGCCAGCAGTTTAGAAGGGGGAGGTCATCAGCCCGAGCATTTT.